The 16 T cell receptor beta chains given below trace back to one sample, sequenced in a study of spatial heterogeneity in lung cancer. MiXCR, run by TCRdb on the 5' RACE reads, gives a single entry per CDR3 protein. The table lists about 120,000 distinct CDR3 sequences, 12% of them singletons. Noted time point: blood at routine non-recurrence follow-up after resection. Unsorted tumor, nontumor lung tissue or cryopreserved PBMC supplied the whole RNA. The sequencing here drew on PBMCs, taken at follow-up. The source is a male donor with early-stage non-small cell lung cancer.

This chain connects TRBV7-9 to TRBJ2-4; tentative D call: TRBD1 (5 bases). V lost 0 bases, J lost 1 base, and 7 bases lay in between. Germline V gene sequence: CDR1 SEHNR, CDR2 FQNEAQ (reference sequence). This CDR3 comprises 15 residues. CDR3 in DNA: TGTGCCAGCAGCTTAGCGGCAGGGGCCAAAAACATTCAGTACTTC. Its protein is CASSLAAGAKNIQYF.

This chain links TRBV3-1 with TRBJ2-3; D is undetermined. The CDR3 has 12 residues. CDR1 LGHDT and CDR2 YNNKEL come from the germline V gene (reference sequence). V lost 2 bases and J lost 6, with 6 bases in between. The CDR3 is CASSQIRDTQYF. The CDR3 nucleotides are TGTGCCAGCAGCCAAATCCGGGATACGCAGTATTTT.

V usage is TRBV19 and J usage is TRBJ1-5; D possibly corresponds to TRBD1 (6 bases). V was pared by 2 bases and J by 5 bases, with 16 bases between. CDR1 LNHDA and CDR2 SQIVND come from the germline V gene (reference sequence). This CDR3 has 16 amino acids. The CDR3 DNA follows: TGTGCCAGTAGTATACACGGCAGGGGAGCCGATCAGCCCCAGCATTTT. This translates into CASSIHGRGADQPQHF.

This clonotype was counted at least ten times. This chain links TRBV20-1 with TRBJ1-2; the D is unclear. V lost 3 bases and J lost 3, with 17 bases in between. Germline V gives CDR1 DFQATT, CDR2 SNEGSKA (reference sequence). The CDR3 consists of 15 residues. Written as DNA, the CDR3 is TGCAGTGCTAGTTTAATGAGCGCCGGGGACTATGGCTACACCTTC. Its translation is CSASLMSAGDYGYTF.

This clonotype was recorded a few times. The rearrangement links TRBV9 to TRBJ1-2; unclear D gene. The CDR3 has 14 amino acids. Trimming cost V 0 bases and J 4 bases, with 10 bases left between them. The germline gives CDR1 SGDLS, CDR2 YYNGEE. The CDR3 loop is CASSVDGGSYGYTF. Written as DNA, the CDR3 is TGTGCCAGCAGCGTAGATGGAGGGAGCTATGGCTACACCTTC.

This clonotype was counted many times. The rearrangement links TRBV12-5 to TRBJ2-6; D is uncertain. The CDR3 loop spans 13 amino acids. The V gene's germline CDR1 is LGHNT and CDR2 FRNRAP. V lost 7 bases to trimming and J lost 0 bases, with 4 bases between them. The CDR3 is CASAHSGANVLTF. The CDR3 DNA reads as TGTGCTAGTGCCCACTCTGGGGCCAACGTCCTGACTTTC.

Relative to its sample, this clonotype is medium-sized (0.01 to 0.1%). The chain carries TRBV4-1 and TRBJ2-4, with a weak D call TRBD1 (6 bases). The germline CDR1 and CDR2 sequences are MGHRA and YSYEKL. V lost 5 bases to trimming and J lost 0 bases, with 23 bases between them. This CDR3 has 19 residues. CDR3 sequence (DNA): TGCGCCAGCAGCTTTCGGTACAGGGAAACCATCTTAGCCAAAAACATTCAGTACTTC. Translated, it gives CASSFRYRETILAKNIQYF.

The J gene is TRBJ1-2, the V gene TRBV12-3 or TRBV12-4; 7 nucleotides match TRBD1. V was pared by 5 bases and J by 3 bases, with 3 bases of the junction left unmatched. The CDR3 extends over 13 amino acids. The CDR3 DNA sequence: TGTGCCAGCAGTCGACAGGGATACTATGGCTACACCTTC. It codes for CASSRQGYYGYTF.

The rearrangement joins TRBV6-5 to TRBJ1-2; D possibly corresponds to TRBD1 (5 bases). The ends were cut back, 4 bases at V and 2 bases at J, with 17 bases in the middle. CDR3 length equals 16 residues. The germline gives CDR1 MNHEY, CDR2 SVGAGI. The CDR3 region is CASSSPSQGGNYGYTF. CDR3 bases: TGTGCCAGCAGTTCTCCATCTCAGGGAGGGAACTATGGCTACACCTTC.

This clonotype was detected ten times or more. The V gene is TRBV10-3, the J gene TRBJ2-1; TRBD1 matches 7 bases. This CDR3 has 16 amino acids. Per germline, CDR1 ENHRY and CDR2 SYGVKD. V was clipped by 2 bases and J by 7 bases; unmatched bases: 11. DNA for the CDR3: TGTGCCATCAGTGAGAGGCTCAGGGGGTCGGAAAATGAGCAGTTCTTC. Its translation: CAISERLRGSENEQFF.

This clonotype was found many times. This rearrangement joins TRBV5-1 to TRBJ2-5; D is ambiguous. V lost 0 bases and J 4 bases, leaving 7 bases between the germline ends. The CDR3 has 13 residues. Germline CDR1 and CDR2: SGHRS and YFSETQ. The CDR3, as DNA: TGCGCCAGCAGCTTGGGGACCGTAGAGACCCAGTACTTC. Its protein is CASSLGTVETQYF.

This clonotype was detected ten times or more. The chain is built from TRBV9 and TRBJ2-2; 9 nucleotides line up with TRBD1. The CDR3 has 14 amino acids. The J segment lost 9 bases and the V segment lost 0 bases, leaving 3 bases of the junction unmatched. The V gene's germline CDR1 is SGDLS and CDR2 YYNGEE. The CDR3 is CASSVGTGDRELFF. As DNA, the CDR3 is TGTGCCAGCAGCGTAGGGACAGGGGACCGGGAGCTGTTTTTT.

There are a few counts of this clonotype. This chain uses TRBV5-1 with TRBJ1-5, with 7 bases matching TRBD1. J gave up 5 bases and V 4 bases, and 3 bases lay outside the gene matches. In germline, CDR1 is SGHRS, CDR2 YFSETQ. The CDR3 is 13 residues long. This chain's CDR3 is CASSPDRDQPQHF. The CDR3 bases are TGCGCCAGCAGCCCAGACAGGGATCAGCCCCAGCATTTT. Full variable domain (remainder filled in from reference TRBV5-1 and TRBJ1-5): KAGVTQTPRYLIKTRGQQVTLSCSPISGHRSVSWYQQTPGQGLQFLFEYFSETQRNKGNFPGRFSGRQFSNSRSEMNVSTLELGDSALYLCASSPDRDQPQHFGDGTRLSIL.

In this sample, this clonotype turned up many times. The gene calls are TRBV5-5 and TRBJ1-5, with D perhaps TRBD1 (6 bases). Trimming took 1 base from V and 7 from J, leaving 15 bases between them. The V gene's germline CDR1 is SGHKS and CDR2 YYEKEE (reference sequence). The CDR3 length is 15 residues. The CDR3 DNA sequence: TGTGCCAGCAGCTTGTTCGGGGGCGGAGAGCAGCCCCAGCATTTT. This translates into CASSLFGGGEQPQHF.

The gene calls are TRBV27 and TRBJ2-1; D not resolved. The CDR3 has 14 amino acids. Germline loops: CDR1 MNHEY, CDR2 SMNVEV (reference sequence). The V gene lost 3 bases and the J gene lost 8 bases, with 14 bases spanning the gap. CDR3 sequence reads: CASSFKRVEDEQFF. The CDR3 DNA is TGTGCCAGCAGTTTCAAAAGAGTTGAGGATGAGCAGTTCTTC.

This sequence joins TRBV28 and TRBJ2-2; no reliable D call. The CDR3 runs 13 residues. The germline CDR1 and CDR2 sequences are MDHEN and SYDVKM. Deletions cut 5 bases from V and 2 bases from J, with 6 bases between. The CDR3 nucleotides are TGTGCCAGCAGTCCGACTAACACCGGGGAGCTGTTTTTT. Translation: CASSPTNTGELFF.